This TCR beta chain originates from a study of blood T cell repertoires in COVID-19. About the research overall: Both acute and convalescent COVID-19 samples were obtained from the United States, Italy and Spain. In each case, the material was cDNA or gDNA derived from T cells, B-cell-depleted T cells, or PBMCs.

Profiling relied on immunoSEQ multiplex PCR, and the TCRdb table lists in-frame clones only, not all of them. The sample lists about 190,000 clones; around 83% were seen once. Individuals drawn from about two dozen US areas were roughly 18 to 100 years old. Participant reports of clinical history set cohort assignment. CDR1 and CDR2 from the germline V gene are LNHDA and SQIVND (reference sequence). This CDR3 spans 17 amino acids. With V trimmed by 2 bases and J by 5 bases, 10 bases remained unmatched. Sequenced sample: PBMCs or T cells enriched from blood (not recorded which). The chain has TRBV19 and TRBJ1-5; 9 bases line up with TRBD1. The sequence was collected from a woman aged 25 to 39 who had been exposed to COVID-19. In DNA form, the CDR3 reads TGTGCCAGTAGTATATCGTCTCCGGGACAGGGAGATCAGCCCCAGCATTTT. Protein: CASSISSPGQGDQPQHF.